Listed here is a single TCR beta chain. The method was immunoSEQ multiplex PCR; TCRdb's version includes in-frame clones alone and lacks a portion of them. The sample has 130,000 to 150,000 clones, 85% to 90% seen once. Germline V gives CDR1 SGHKS, CDR2 YYEKEE (reference sequence). V was trimmed by 3 bases and J by 14 bases, leaving 21 bases between them. CDR3 length equals 15 residues. This entry belongs to a study of cytomegalovirus exposure and HLA in healthy donors. The chain joins TRBV5-5 to TRBJ1-6, with D possibly matching TRBD1 (5 bases). The source is a woman between 18 and 29 years old in good health and CMV-seropositive. The sequenced sample consisted of PBMCs. Written as DNA, the CDR3 is TGTGCCAGCAGCTCCACTTATCAGGGTTCGAGAACCCTCCACTTT. This sequence encodes CASSSTYQGSRTLHF.